This T cell receptor (beta chain) was sequenced during a study of T cells after yellow fever vaccination. Study as a whole: SMART-Seq v4 Ultra Low Input handled preparation of low-cell-number fractions.

The CDR3 spans 15 residues. The junction had 5 bases not matched to a gene; V was cut back by 7 bases and J by 3 bases. MiXCR was run by TCRdb on the 5' RACE reads, yielding one entry per CDR3 protein. The sample lists a few hundred thousand distinct CDR3 sequences; about 19% were seen once. The TCR comes from a man aged 25 to 40 who received the YFV17D yellow fever vaccine. Sequenced material: PBMCs, taken 15 days after the yellow fever booster vaccination. The chain uses TRBV12-3 or TRBV12-4 and TRBJ2-2; 10 positions match TRBD1. CDR3 loop: CASTRQGAYTGELFF. Here the CDR3 DNA reads TGTGCCAGCACCCGACAGGGGGCCTACACCGGGGAGCTGTTTTTT.